This T cell receptor (beta chain) comes out of a study of cytomegalovirus exposure and HLA in healthy donors. Germline CDR1 and CDR2: SGHTA and FQGNSA. The CDR3 consists of 14 residues. V lost 2 bases, J lost 10 bases, and 6 bases stayed unmatched. The PCR contained 60 Vbeta and 13 Jbeta primers. Repertoires were generated with immunoSEQ multiplex PCR, while TCRdb's copy carries only in-frame clones and drops some. The table has fewer than 150,000 clones, around 77% seen once. Sequences were obtained from PBMCs. The TCR originated in a man aged 50-60 years in good health and CMV-seronegative. This sequence joins TRBV7-2 and TRBJ2-1; 9 bases are a match to TRBD2. The CDR3 nucleotides are TGTGCCAGCAGCTTACTAGCGGGAAGAGACGAGCAGTTCTTC. Translation gives CASSLLAGRDEQFF.